This T cell receptor beta chain stems from a study of T cells in Graves' hyperthyroidism and ophthalmopathy. RNA transcripts were the template for amplifying TCR beta CDR3 regions. The TCR CDR3 was amplified in a first-round RT-PCR using the HTBI primer set. Each CDR3 protein is one row after TCRdb ran MiXCR on the multiplex PCR reads. This table holds roughly 580,000 distinct CDR3 sequences, 11% to 15% found once. Fresh 10 ml peripheral blood yielded PBMCs. At least ten counts were recorded for this clonotype. What it binds is unknown. The study's findings and limits: Appearing also in blood were most of the thyroid clonotypes expanded above 0.001.

The TCR comes from a woman under 40 with Graves' hyperthyroidism that later progressed to Graves' ophthalmopathy. The source material was blood.

The CDR3 loop reads CAGSGETQYF. The CDR3 nucleotides are TGTGCCGGGTCCGGCGAGACCCAGTACTTC. V gene TRBV19 combines with J gene TRBJ2-5, with no clear D. The CDR3 runs to 10 residues. CDR1 is LNHDA and CDR2 is SQIVND in the germline V gene (reference sequence). Trimming stripped 11 bases from V and 5 bases from J, with 9 bases between. The complete variable domain, with remaining parts taken from reference TRBV19 and TRBJ2-5, reads DGGITQSPKYLFRKEGQNVTLSCEQNLNHDAMYWYRQDPGQGLRLIYYSQIVNDFQKGDIAEGYSVSREKKESFPLTVTSAQKNPTAFYLCAGSGETQYFGPGTRLLVL.